The T cell receptor beta chain described here comes from a study of immune evolution from preneoplasia to lung adenocarcinoma. V lost 3 bases to trimming and J lost 0 bases; unmatched junction nucleotides: 12. The CDR3 length is 19 residues. The germline CDR1 and CDR2 sequences are LGHNT and FRNRAP. Measured with immunoSEQ multiplex PCR; TCRdb has only the in-frame clones, and not every one. The sample yields around 41,000 clones, around 80% seen once. The sequencing input was FFPE invasive lung adenocarcinoma tissue. The J gene is TRBJ2-3, the V gene TRBV12-5, with TRBD2 matching over 10 bases. The source of this sequence is a person aged 55 to 75 with lung adenocarcinoma. The CDR3 loop is CASGFNKRLAGASTDTQYF. DNA for the CDR3: TGTGCTAGTGGTTTCAATAAAAGGCTAGCGGGAGCTAGCACAGATACGCAGTATTTT.